These T cell receptor beta chains were read from a single sample in a study of T cells after yellow fever vaccination. TCRdb re-called the 5' RACE reads with MiXCR, one entry per CDR3 protein. This table has 27,000 or so distinct CDR3 sequences, approximately 4.2% appearing once. The sequencing here drew on PBMCs, either bulk or a sorted T-cell subset (CD4+, CD8+, memory, or dextramer-sorted; not recorded which), taken on the day of the yellow fever booster vaccination. These receptors came from a man aged 18 to 30 who received the YFV17D yellow fever vaccine. The CDR3 runs from the conserved cysteine through the conserved F or W. A D gene is named only where the DNA matches it firmly. Rows give clone size only sometimes, using once, few, many, or a class for an expanded clone.

TGTGCCAGCAGCTTAGGATCGGGACTAGCGGGGGGCCACACAGATACGCAGTATTTT,CASSLGSGLAGGHTDTQYF,TRBJ2-3,many,TRBD2,19,TRBV7-9
TGTGCCAGCAGCACCGATAGCGGGCCCAACAATGAGCAGTTCTTC,CASSTDSGPNNEQFF,TRBJ2-1,many,TRBD2,15,TRBV7-9
TGCGCCAGCAGCCACACAGGACGGGACCTGAACACTGAAGCTTTCTTT,CASSHTGRDLNTEAFF,TRBJ1-1,many,-,16,TRBV5-1
TGCAGCGTTGAAGATTGGGGTTCTGAGGATTCCACCGGGGAGCTGTTTTTT,CSVEDWGSEDSTGELFF,TRBJ2-2,medium-sized,-,17,TRBV29-1
TGTGCCAGCAGCCGCCGGGGGCCGGACACTGAAGCTTTCTTT,CASSRRGPDTEAFF,TRBJ1-1,many,-,14,TRBV5-6
TGTGCCAGCAGCCGTGACAGTACCGGGGAGCTGTTTTTT,CASSRDSTGELFF,TRBJ2-2,many,-,13,TRBV14
TGCAGTGCCACGACAAGCCCGGCCCATCAGCCCCAGCATTTT,CSATTSPAHQPQHF,TRBJ1-5,-,-,14,TRBV20-1
TGCAGCGTTGTGGGGACAGATTACACTGAAGCTTTCTTT,CSVVGTDYTEAFF,TRBJ1-1,many,TRBD1,13,TRBV29-1
TGTGCCAGTCTCGGACAGGGCCGAGGTAATCAGCCCCAGCATTTT,CASLGQGRGNQPQHF,TRBJ1-5,many,TRBD1,15,TRBV6-2/TRBV6-3
TGTGCCAGCAGCCCCAGGGCCGATTCCGGGGAGCTGTTTTTT,CASSPRADSGELFF,TRBJ2-2,many,-,14,TRBV7-2
TGCAGTGCACATTCCAGGGCTAGCGGGGGCACAGATACGCAGTATTTT,CSAHSRASGGTDTQYF,TRBJ2-3,many,TRBD2,16,TRBV20-1
TGCAGTGCTCGATATACGCAGTATTTT,CSARYTQYF,TRBJ2-3,many,-,9,TRBV20-1
TGCGCCAGCAGCTTGACTAGCGGGGGCGATACGCAGTATTTT,CASSLTSGGDTQYF,TRBJ2-3,many,TRBD2,14,TRBV5-1
TGTGCCAGCAGTTCATCTAACAGGGATAGAAACACCATATATTTT,CASSSSNRDRNTIYF,TRBJ1-3,-,-,15,TRBV12-3/TRBV12-4
TGTGCCAGCAGCTTTACAGGGGGTCAGCCCCAGCATTTT,CASSFTGGQPQHF,TRBJ1-5,few,TRBD1,13,TRBV7-2
TGTGCCAGCAGCTTATACGCAGATACGCAGTATTTT,CASSLYADTQYF,TRBJ2-3,many,-,12,TRBV7-2
TGTGCCAGCAGTCCCTCGCCCCAAGAGACCCAGTACTTC,CASSPSPQETQYF,TRBJ2-5,many,-,13,TRBV6-4
TGCGCCAGCAGCTTGGCGGGACAGGGGACGTATTCACCCCTCCACTTT,CASSLAGQGTYSPLHF,TRBJ1-6,many,TRBD1,16,TRBV5-1
TGTGCCAGCAGCTTAGATGATATCGGGGGGGTGGATGAGCAGTTCTTC,CASSLDDIGGVDEQFF,TRBJ2-1,-,TRBD2,16,TRBV7-9
TGTGCCAGCAGCCCCACGAGGGGCGGTGAGCAGTTCTTC,CASSPTRGGEQFF,TRBJ2-1,many,-,13,TRBV11-2
TGCGCCAGCACCGAGACTAGCGGGGGGATGTACGGAGATACGCAGTATTTT,CASTETSGGMYGDTQYF,TRBJ2-3,many,TRBD2,17,TRBV5-1
TGTGCCAGCAGCTACCCCCTACTAGCGGGGGGGCCCCCCGAGCAGTTCTTC,CASSYPLLAGGPPEQFF,TRBJ2-1,many,TRBD2,17,TRBV11-2
TGCAGTGCTAGACTTGGTGGTCAGCCCCAGCATTTT,CSARLGGQPQHF,TRBJ1-5,many,-,12,TRBV20-1
TGCAGTGCAAACACACGCCCTGGGATCGGCTACACCTTC,CSANTRPGIGYTF,TRBJ1-2,many,-,13,TRBV20-1
TGTGCCAGCAGCTTAGTGGCTAGCGGCTACAATGAGCAGTTCTTC,CASSLVASGYNEQFF,TRBJ2-1,many,TRBD2,15,TRBV7-2
TGTGCCAGCAGCCTACAGGGGAGGGACACCGGGGAGCTGTTTTTT,CASSLQGRDTGELFF,TRBJ2-2,-,-,15,TRBV7-2
TGTGCCAGCTCACTGCAGGCAGCCCCCGGGGAGCTGTTTTTT,CASSLQAAPGELFF,TRBJ2-2,many,-,14,TRBV18
TGTGCCAGCAGCCGGAGCAGGGGATACGGCTCTGGGGCCAACGTCCTGACTTTC,CASSRSRGYGSGANVLTF,TRBJ2-6,-,-,18,TRBV7-6
TGTGCCAGCACCGGAGGGATATTCGACTATGGCTACACCTTC,CASTGGIFDYGYTF,TRBJ1-2,many,-,14,TRBV6-5